This paragraph covers one T cell receptor (beta chain) sequence. Its antigen is undetermined. These data originate in a study of response to subunit inactivated influenza vaccine. TCRdb processed the RT-PCR reads anew with MiXCR; each CDR3 protein has one entry. The sample yields 700,000 to 900,000 distinct CDR3 sequences, around 21% seen once. Germline lookup yields CDR1 MNHEY and CDR2 SVGAGI. V dropped 1 base and J dropped 5; count of bases not matched to a gene: 4. This CDR3 contains 16 residues. Study-level findings and limits: Authors suggested that a seasonal influenza vaccination recruits few new T cells each time.

Sample: PBMCs from blood, taken about 5 days after vaccination. This TCR came from a man aged 50-59 years who received an inactivated influenza vaccine. J is TRBJ2-3 and V is TRBV6-5, with 12 bases matching TRBD1. CDR3 nucleotide sequence: TGTGCCAGCAGTTACTTGGGACAGGGGGCAGAAGATACGCAGTATTTT. It yields the protein CASSYLGQGAEDTQYF.